Listed here are 12 T cell receptor beta chains from one sample, sequenced in a study of T cell repertoires in cytomegalovirus infection. MiXCR was run by TCRdb on the reads, yielding one entry per CDR3 protein. The table has some 680,000 distinct CDR3 sequences, 35% seen once; the top ten hold 2.5% to 3.5%. Input material: PBMCs. The receptors shown here come from a human donor in good health (CMV status not recorded). Some clones in this sample may be carry-over from other donors' samples.

The sample holds a few counts of this clonotype. The chain has TRBV7-9 and TRBJ2-4; D might be TRBD2 (6 bases). V was trimmed by 8 bases and J by 4 bases, leaving 21 bases between them. This CDR3 is 16 amino acids long. Germline CDR1 is SEHNR and CDR2 is FQNEAQ (reference sequence). The CDR3 bases are TGTGCCAGCGCGGGGATTTGGGGCACGGGAAAAAACATTCAGTACTTC. As protein: CASAGIWGTGKNIQYF.

V usage is TRBV20-1 and J usage is TRBJ2-3, with D tentatively TRBD2 (5 bases). V was pared by 3 bases and J by 4 bases, with 11 bases between. Germline V gives CDR1 DFQATT, CDR2 SNEGSKA (reference sequence). This CDR3 region has 13 residues. The CDR3 spells CSARRDSPDTQYF. CDR3 coding DNA: TGCAGTGCTAGGAGGGATAGCCCAGATACGCAGTATTTT.

The chain joins TRBV20-1 to TRBJ2-7; perhaps D is TRBD1 or TRBD2 (5 bases each). Germline CDR1 DFQATT, CDR2 SNEGSKA (reference sequence). Trimming removed 5 bases at V and 7 bases at J, with 18 bases between. CDR3 length equals 13 residues. The CDR3 sequence is CSASPGPRREQYF. The CDR3 DNA sequence: TGCAGTGCTTCCCCGGGACCCCGGCGGGAGCAGTACTTC.

This clonotype was detected a few times. This chain connects TRBV20-1 to TRBJ2-3; 11 bases are shared with TRBD2. Per germline, CDR1 DFQATT and CDR2 SNEGSKA (reference sequence). V shed 3 bases and J 4 bases; nucleotides not matched to a gene: 9. The CDR3 runs to 16 residues. CDR3 region: CSASRGLAGISDTQYF. CDR3 sequence (DNA): TGCAGTGCTAGTCGCGGACTAGCGGGTATCTCAGATACGCAGTATTTT.

In this sample, this clonotype turned up a few times. CDR3 nucleotide sequence: TGTGCCAGCAGTTTACGACCCGGGACAGACCCATACGAGCAGTACTTC. It codes for CASSLRPGTDPYEQYF. J is TRBJ2-7 and V is TRBV12-3 or TRBV12-4; TRBD1 agrees at 7 bases. J lost 4 bases, V lost 2 bases, and 11 bases had no gene match. The CDR3 spans 16 residues.

In its sample, this clonotype was seen a few times. The V call is TRBV6-2 or TRBV6-3, the J call TRBJ2-7, with 12 bases aligning to TRBD2. Germline CDR1 and CDR2: MNHEY and SVGEGT. V shed 4 bases, J shed 5 bases, and the junction held 3 bases outside the gene matches. This CDR3 contains 14 residues. The CDR3 loop reads CASSSSGGGHEQYF. In DNA, the CDR3 is TGTGCCAGCAGTTCTAGCGGGGGGGGCCACGAGCAGTACTTC.

The rearrangement links TRBV30 to TRBJ2-4; 7 bases are a match to TRBD1. This CDR3 has 15 amino acids. V trimming: 0 bases; J trimming: 1 base; junction bases outside the gene matches: 3. The V gene's germline CDR1 is GTSNPN and CDR2 SVGIG (reference sequence). The DNA for the CDR3 is TGTGCCTGGAGTGTGGAGACAGGGGCCAAAAACATTCAGTACTTC. It is translated as CAWSVETGAKNIQYF. The full variable domain, with the rest looked up from reference TRBV30 and TRBJ2-4, is SQTIHQWPATLVQPVGSPLSLECTVEGTSNPNLYWYRQAAGRGLQLLFYSVGIGQISSEVPQNLSASRPQDRQFILSSKKLLLSDSGFYLCAWSVETGAKNIQYFGAGTRLSVL.

The J gene is TRBJ1-4, the V gene TRBV5-1, with D possibly being TRBD1 (5 bases). The V end was cut by 3 bases, the J end by 7 bases, with 10 bases between. Looked up from germline, CDR1 is SGHRS and CDR2 is YFSETQ. The CDR3 consists of 13 residues. DNA for the CDR3: TGCGCCAGCAGCTCTGACAGAACTGAAAAACTGTTTTTT. This sequence encodes CASSSDRTEKLFF.

This clonotype came up a few times. J is TRBJ2-7 and V is TRBV12-3 or TRBV12-4, with 7 bases that match TRBD1. This CDR3 contains 13 residues. Trimming took 6 bases from V and 4 from J; bases not matched to a gene: 6. The CDR3 DNA is TGTGCCAGCAGCAGGACAGGAGTGTACGAGCAGTACTTC. The encoded protein is CASSRTGVYEQYF.

This clonotype was observed many times. The chain recombines TRBV7-6 with TRBJ1-4, with 9 bases lining up with TRBD1. Germline V lookup: CDR1 SGHVS, CDR2 FNYEAQ. This CDR3 has 14 amino acids. V was pared by 3 bases and J by 5 bases, with 1 base of the junction left unmatched. Here the CDR3 DNA reads TGTGCCAGCAGCTTGGGGACAGGGAATGAAAAACTGTTTTTT. This sequence encodes CASSLGTGNEKLFF. Full variable domain (outside the CDR3, taken from reference TRBV7-6 and TRBJ1-4): GAGVSQSPRYKVTKRGQDVALRCDPISGHVSLYWYRQALGQGPEFLTYFNYEAQQDKSGLPNDRFSAERPEGSISTLTIQRTEQRDSAMYRCASSLGTGNEKLFFGSGTQLSVL.

This clonotype was seen a few times. This chain connects TRBV5-6 to TRBJ2-7; 7 bases are a match to TRBD1. V lost 0 bases, J lost 0 bases, and 9 bases stayed unmatched. CDR3 length: 17 residues. Germline V CDR1 and CDR2: SGHDT, YYEEEE. CDR3 nucleotide sequence: TGTGCCAGCAGCTTGGCCCCTACAGGGGCCCACTCCTACGAGCAGTACTTC. It specifies CASSLAPTGAHSYEQYF.

This rearrangement joins TRBV19 to TRBJ2-1; 9 positions agree with TRBD2. Unmatched junction bases numbered 14, after V lost 0 bases and J lost 8 bases. This CDR3 is 18 amino acids long. Germline lookup yields CDR1 LNHDA and CDR2 SQIVND (reference sequence). In DNA form, the CDR3 reads TGTGCCAGTAGTATAGATAATAGGGCTAGCGGGAATGTAGATGAGCAGTTCTTC. This sequence encodes CASSIDNRASGNVDEQFF.